A single sample is the source of the 25 T cell receptor beta chains below, sequenced in a study of identical twins (dated by TCRdb to 2016 to 2017). The protocol used for the library was 5' RACE. Sequencing relied on an Illumina HiSeq 2000. Through fastp at Q25 and MiXCR, TCRdb rebuilt clones from the public reads, retaining in-frame beta chains. Each CDR3 protein gets just one entry, which takes the most common genes and DNA from the rows behind it. The sample profile shows under 250,000 distinct CDR3 sequences; about 13% of them were found once. The top ten constitute 3.5% to 5% of the sample. These data were also reused for a study on yellow fever vaccine responses in identical twins.

The sequenced material came from memory (CD45RO+) T cells sorted from blood. This sample's cell subset or site label indicates: CD45RO+ enriched T cells. The receptors come from a young woman in good health.

This clonotype was observed a few times. The J gene is TRBJ2-7, the V gene TRBV20-1, with 10 bases identical to TRBD2. The CDR3 length is 15 residues. Germline loops: CDR1 DFQATT, CDR2 SNEGSKA (reference sequence). Trimming cost V 0 bases and J 3 bases; bases outside gene matches: 5. The CDR3 coding sequence is TGCAGTGCTAGAGATCCGCTAGCGGGAGACTACGAGCAGTACTTC. This sequence encodes CSARDPLAGDYEQYF.

This chain joins TRBV7-6 and TRBJ2-1; possible D gene TRBD2, 6 bases. This CDR3 is built from 17 residues. V shed 5 bases and J shed 7 bases, with 24 bases lying between them. Germline assignment: CDR1 SGHVS and CDR2 FNYEAQ. CDR3 in DNA: TGTGCCAGCAGCCCGACAAGCGGGTCCCTCTTTTTGAATGAGCAGTTCTTC. It specifies CASSPTSGSLFLNEQFF.

V is TRBV5-1 and J is TRBJ1-2; no clear D gene. V gave up 4 bases and J gave up 5 bases, with 6 bases separating them. The CDR3 contains 11 residues. Germline assignment: CDR1 SGHRS and CDR2 YFSETQ. This CDR3 reads CASSAGYGYTF. The CDR3 DNA reads TGCGCCAGCAGCGCCGGGTATGGCTACACCTTC.

The chain uses TRBV6-2 or TRBV6-3 and TRBJ2-1; 7 bases fit TRBD2. Germline CDR1 reads MNHEY; CDR2 reads SVGEGT. The CDR3 loop spans 14 amino acids. Losses at the gene ends were 6 bases for V and 5 bases for J; bases not matched to a gene: 7. The DNA of the CDR3 is TGTGCCAGCAGGACGAGCGGGAACAACAATGAGCAGTTCTTC. This encodes CASRTSGNNNEQFF.

This chain links TRBV10-3 with TRBJ2-1; D call uncertain. Trimming cost V 0 bases and J 3 bases, with 12 bases left between them. There are 16 residues in the CDR3. The V gene's germline CDR1 is ENHRY and CDR2 SYGVKD. The DNA of the CDR3 is TGTGCCATCAGTGAGTCGATGGCAGGAGTCTACAATGAGCAGTTCTTC. Protein sequence: CAISESMAGVYNEQFF.

The chain combines TRBV14 with TRBJ2-7; 9 nucleotides line up with TRBD1. This CDR3 has 15 residues. Germline assignment: CDR1 SGHDN and CDR2 FVKESK. V gave up 4 bases and J gave up 4 bases; unmatched junction bases: 8. CDR3: CASSRRGQGSYEQYF. CDR3 sequence (DNA): TGTGCCAGCAGCCGAAGGGGACAGGGCTCTTACGAGCAGTACTTC.

V is TRBV2 and J is TRBJ2-3, with a weak D call TRBD1 (5 bases). V lost 4 bases and J lost 4, with 15 bases in between. The CDR3 totals 15 residues. Germline CDR1 and CDR2: SNHLY and FYNNEI. The CDR3, as DNA: TGTGCCAGCAGTGGCCGCAGGGATGGGGCAGATACGCAGTATTTT. Protein: CASSGRRDGADTQYF.

This rearrangement joins TRBV12-5 to TRBJ2-3; 10 positions agree with TRBD1. J gave up 4 bases and V 5 bases, and 6 bases lay outside the gene matches. This CDR3 region has 15 residues. Germline V gene sequence: CDR1 LGHNT, CDR2 FRNRAP. This CDR3 reads CASGPGTGAPDTQYF. The CDR3 DNA follows: TGTGCTAGTGGTCCCGGGACAGGGGCACCAGATACGCAGTATTTT.

The count of this clonotype is one. Being one base from a much bigger clone, this may be a read error. This chain joins TRBV3-1 and TRBJ2-2, with D possibly being TRBD2 (5 bases). The CDR3 covers 12 residues. Germline V lookup: CDR1 LGHDT, CDR2 YNNKEL (reference sequence). The CDR3 loop reads CASSQKTGVLFF. The DNA of the CDR3 is TGTGCCAGCAGCCAAAAGACCGGGGTGCTGTTTTTT.

V gene TRBV18 combines with J gene TRBJ2-2, with 7 bases identical to TRBD1. Germline assignment: CDR1 KGHSH and CDR2 LQKENI. This CDR3 is built from 16 residues. The V segment lost 7 bases and the J segment 0 bases; nucleotides outside the gene matches: 8. Here the CDR3 DNA reads TGTGCCAGCTTCCAACCGGGACAGTCGAACACCGGGGAGCTGTTTTTT. This translates into CASFQPGQSNTGELFF.

The CDR3 loop is CSASDSLSGPYEQYF. CDR3 sequence (DNA): TGCAGTGCTAGTGATTCGTTGTCGGGACCATACGAGCAGTACTTC. The chain has TRBV20-1 and TRBJ2-7, with D perhaps being TRBD1 or TRBD2 (5 bases each). V lost 3 bases, J lost 4 bases, and 19 bases lay in between. CDR1 is DFQATT and CDR2 is SNEGSKA in the germline V gene (reference sequence). CDR3 length: 15 amino acids.

This clonotype was counted only a few times. The V gene is TRBV6-1, the J gene TRBJ2-1, with 7 bases that match TRBD1. V lost 4 bases and J lost 9; bases outside the gene matches: 30. Germline V gene sequence: CDR1 MNHNS, CDR2 SASEGT. The CDR3 contains 21 residues. In nucleotides, the CDR3 is TGTGCCAGCAGTGTGGGTTGGGCCCCCAACAGGGGTTCCCCTACTCCCGGTGAGCAGTTCTTC. Its protein product is CASSVGWAPNRGSPTPGEQFF.

This clonotype was observed a few times. V gene TRBV6-2 or TRBV6-3 combines with J gene TRBJ1-4, with a possible D match to TRBD1 (6 bases). Trimming took 8 bases from V and 0 from J, leaving 19 bases between them. The CDR3 is made up of 17 amino acids. The germline V gene has CDR1 MNHEY and CDR2 SVGEGT. The CDR3 bases are TGTGCCAGCCAGAGGAGACAGGCCCCCTCAACTAATGAAAAACTGTTTTTT. Translated, it gives CASQRRQAPSTNEKLFF.

This clonotype was recorded a few times. The chain joins TRBV20-1 to TRBJ2-3; TRBD2 matches at 7 bases. In germline, CDR1 is DFQATT, CDR2 SNEGSKA (reference sequence). CDR3 length: 15 residues. With 3 bases clipped from V and 2 bases from J, the junction kept 8 bases outside the gene matches. The CDR3, as DNA: TGCAGTGCTAGGAAGGCTAGCGGATACACAGATACGCAGTATTTT. This codes for CSARKASGYTDTQYF.

This clonotype was recorded at least ten times. This chain uses TRBV7-2 with TRBJ1-2, with TRBD1 identical over 8 bases. V was clipped by 2 bases and J by 7 bases; unmatched bases: 3. The CDR3 sequence is 13 residues long. Germline V gene data show CDR1 as SGHTA and CDR2 as FQGNSA. The CDR3 loop is CASSLQGAVGYTF. CDR3 DNA sequence: TGTGCCAGCAGCTTACAGGGGGCAGTTGGCTACACCTTC.

The chain has TRBV15 and TRBJ2-4, with D perhaps TRBD1 (6 bases). The germline gives CDR1 LNHNV, CDR2 YYDKDF (reference sequence). This CDR3 comprises 14 residues. Between the trimmed V and J ends, which lost 3 bases and 6 bases, there was a span of 12 bases. DNA of the CDR3: TGTGCCACCAGCAGGACAGGACGATTAAACATTCAGTACTTC. Its translation: CATSRTGRLNIQYF.

The sample holds many counts of this clonotype. J is TRBJ1-5 and V is TRBV15; 8 bases agree with TRBD1. V trimming: 3 bases; J trimming: 5 bases; junction bases outside the gene matches: 3. CDR1 and CDR2 (germline): LNHNV, YYDKDF (reference sequence). This CDR3 has 14 residues. The CDR3 region is CATSSLDRDQPQHF. CDR3 nucleotide sequence: TGTGCCACCAGCAGTCTGGACAGGGATCAGCCCCAGCATTTT.

This clonotype was found a few times. The V and J genes are TRBV7-8 and TRBJ1-1; D unclear. This CDR3 has 15 amino acids. CDR1 and CDR2 from the germline V gene are SGHVS and FQNEAQ. Trimming took off 1 base at V and 4 bases at J, with 13 bases between the two ends. CDR3 DNA: TGTGCCAGCAGCTTAGATAGCCGGGGTGGCACTGAAGCTTTCTTT. Translated: CASSLDSRGGTEAFF.

This clonotype ranks as medium-sized. V and J are TRBV3-1 and TRBJ2-6, with D perhaps TRBD1 (6 bases). The CDR3 has 17 residues. The germline CDR1 and CDR2 sequences are LGHDT and YNNKEL (reference sequence). The ends were cut back, 1 base at V and 2 bases at J, with 12 bases in the middle. The CDR3 sequence is CASSQAFSGAGANVLTF. CDR3 DNA sequence: TGTGCCAGCAGCCAAGCGTTCTCAGGGGCTGGGGCCAACGTCCTGACTTTC.

The chain uses TRBV7-3 and TRBJ2-7, with D possibly matching TRBD1 (6 bases). Trimming pared 5 bases from V and 2 bases from J, leaving 19 bases between. Germline V gene data show CDR1 as SGHTA and CDR2 as FQGTGA. The CDR3 is made up of 16 amino acids. CDR3 DNA: TGTGCCAGCAGCCCCCTAGGGGGACCGCCACCCTACGAGCAGTACTTC. Protein product: CASSPLGGPPPYEQYF.

There are a few counts of this clonotype. The V gene is TRBV7-2, the J gene TRBJ2-3; D gene uncertain. Germline loops: CDR1 SGHTA, CDR2 FQGNSA. The CDR3 runs 11 residues. The V end was cut by 4 bases, the J end by 8 bases, with 7 bases between. The CDR3 DNA reads TGTGCCAGCAGCTCGAAGGGTACGCAGTATTTT. Translation gives CASSSKGTQYF.

This clonotype was counted a few times. The CDR3 reads CASSSVRVGSYNEQFF. For the CDR3, the DNA is TGTGCCAGCAGCTCCGTAAGGGTCGGCTCCTACAATGAGCAGTTCTTC. J is TRBJ2-1 and V is TRBV7-8; D unclear. The CDR3 runs to 16 residues. V was clipped by 4 bases and J by 0 bases, with 13 bases between them. Germline CDR1 and CDR2: SGHVS and FQNEAQ.

In this sample, this clonotype turned up a few times. The CDR3 coding sequence is TGCGCCAGCAGCTACAACAGGGGGTCCGATGGCTACACCTTC. It translates to CASSYNRGSDGYTF. The V gene is TRBV5-1, the J gene TRBJ1-2, with 8 bases fitting TRBD1. With 3 bases clipped from V and 6 bases from J, the junction kept 7 bases outside the gene matches. CDR3 size: 14 residues. The germline gives CDR1 SGHRS, CDR2 YFSETQ. Complete variable domain (other parts from reference TRBV5-1 and TRBJ1-2): KAGVTQTPRYLIKTRGQQVTLSCSPISGHRSVSWYQQTPGQGLQFLFEYFSETQRNKGNFPGRFSGRQFSNSRSEMNVSTLELGDSALYLCASSYNRGSDGYTFGSGTRLTVV.

This rearrangement joins TRBV5-1 to TRBJ2-3; D gene uncertain. V lost 0 bases and J 0 bases, leaving 5 bases between the germline ends. Germline V gene lookup returns CDR1 SGHRS and CDR2 YFSETQ. CDR3 length: 14 amino acids. CDR3 region: CASSLAVSTDTQYF. In nucleotides, the CDR3 is TGCGCCAGCAGCTTGGCGGTTAGCACAGATACGCAGTATTTT. The whole variable domain, remainder taken from reference TRBV5-1 and TRBJ2-3, is KAGVTQTPRYLIKTRGQQVTLSCSPISGHRSVSWYQQTPGQGLQFLFEYFSETQRNKGNFPGRFSGRQFSNSRSEMNVSTLELGDSALYLCASSLAVSTDTQYFGPGTRLTVL.

The rearrangement uses TRBV19 and TRBJ1-6; TRBD1 matches 7 bases. The CDR3 is 15 amino acids. V shed 3 bases, J shed 6 bases, and the junction held 5 bases outside the gene matches. The V gene's germline CDR1 is LNHDA and CDR2 SQIVND (reference sequence). The CDR3 spells CASSMRQGVNSPLHF. CDR3 DNA sequence: TGTGCCAGTAGTATGAGACAGGGTGTTAATTCACCCCTCCACTTT. The full variable domain, its missing parts supplied by reference TRBV19 and TRBJ1-6, is DGGITQSPKYLFRKEGQNVTLSCEQNLNHDAMYWYRQDPGQGLRLIYYSQIVNDFQKGDIAEGYSVSREKKESFPLTVTSAQKNPTAFYLCASSMRQGVNSPLHFGNGTRLTVT.